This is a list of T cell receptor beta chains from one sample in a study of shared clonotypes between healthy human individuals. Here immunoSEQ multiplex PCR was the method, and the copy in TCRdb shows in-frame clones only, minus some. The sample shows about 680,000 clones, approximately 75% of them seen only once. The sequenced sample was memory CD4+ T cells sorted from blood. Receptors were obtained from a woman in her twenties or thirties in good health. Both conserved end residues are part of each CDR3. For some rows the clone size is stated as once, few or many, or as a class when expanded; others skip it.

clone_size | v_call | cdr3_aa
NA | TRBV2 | CASSDLSYNEQFF
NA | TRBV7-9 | CASSTWTGGFEKLFF
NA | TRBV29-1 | CSVAVPPEVSYNEQFF
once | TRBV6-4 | CASGNKRDGTTEAFF
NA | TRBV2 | CASSVLAGEDTQYF
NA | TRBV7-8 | CASSLRLAVNTGELFF
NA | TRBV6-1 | CASSERGHMNTEAFF
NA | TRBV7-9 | CASSLAGGNTIYF
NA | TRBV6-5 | CASKRGDEQYF
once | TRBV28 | CASSPWGQEGYGYTF
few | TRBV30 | CAWSVRDYIQETQYF
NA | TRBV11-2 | CASSSRTGDEQFF
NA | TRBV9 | CASSVAPRATETQYF
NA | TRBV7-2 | CASSLRSGFKANVLTF
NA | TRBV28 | CASSLISRGLTEAFF
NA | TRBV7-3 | CASSLGQGTEAFF
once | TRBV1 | CTSSQERTRGEQYF
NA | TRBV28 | CASSFGGLYYEQYF
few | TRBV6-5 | CASSYSEGGYTEAFF
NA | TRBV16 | CASSHRVEGARVGYTF
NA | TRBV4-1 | CASSQRTELPYEQYF
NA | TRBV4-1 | CASGLAGANEQFF
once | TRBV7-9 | CASSFGGLAGGVVTGELFF
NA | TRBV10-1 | CASSESNRGPEAFF
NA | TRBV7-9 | CASSVGERTDTQYF
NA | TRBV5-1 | CASSLSAKLSDTQYF
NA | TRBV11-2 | CASSFTGGRQETQYF
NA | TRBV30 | CAWARGNYGYTF
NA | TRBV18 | CASSGGTPPNTGELFF
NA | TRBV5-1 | CASRSMGQGYRDTEAFF
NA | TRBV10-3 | CAISESGLSAYGYTF
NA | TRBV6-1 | CASTRQGPPGEQYF
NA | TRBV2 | CASSVGVRETQYF
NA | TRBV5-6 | CASSLVGGLSYEQYF
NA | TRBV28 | CASSSYGQVVGEKLFF
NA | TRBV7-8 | CASSDRLAGVRDYEQYF
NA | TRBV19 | CASSMWGGRETQYF
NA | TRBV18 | CASSPLGNEQFF
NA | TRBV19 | CASSVGILNEQFF
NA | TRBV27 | CASRLTGGETQYF
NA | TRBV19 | CASSRPQGSYTEAFF
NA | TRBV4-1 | CASSQRLALVIETQYF
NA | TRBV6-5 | CASSYSRGGTYEQYF
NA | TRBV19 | CASSMRVRRETQYF
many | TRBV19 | CASSMGAGDEVGNQPQHF
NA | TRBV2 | CASSGHYEQYF
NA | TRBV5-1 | CASSGTVKTGELFF
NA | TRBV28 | CASTGGNKQPQHF
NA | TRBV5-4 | CASRPPGTAQETQYF